This T cell receptor (beta chain) is from a study of blood T cell repertoires in COVID-19. In the study overall: Samples of COVID-19 (acute and convalescent) were obtained from the United States, Italy and Spain.

Per the original methods: For nucleated cells, counts were estimated from reference gene primer amplification. Sequenced by immunoSEQ multiplex PCR; TCRdb stores in-frame clones only, minus some. V and J calls plus clone size are reproduced from that table; the DNA served to infer D and trimming. The repertoire has around 250,000 clones, 80% to 85% of them found once; the top ten carry 4.5% to 6%. The CDR3 totals 13 residues. V was pared by 6 bases and J by 1 base, with 3 bases of the junction left unmatched. The age range of participants was about 18 to 100 years, with residence in about two dozen US areas. Clinical history reported by participants formed the basis on which cohorts were assigned. This clone has only one observation.

The gene calls are TRBV12-3 or TRBV12-4 and TRBJ2-7; TRBD2 aligns across 7 bases. This sequence originates from a man aged 40-55 years who had been exposed to COVID-19. Sequenced: PBMCs or T cells enriched from blood (not recorded which). The CDR3 protein is CASRKLASYEQYF. For the CDR3, the DNA is TGTGCCAGCAGGAAACTAGCGTCCTACGAGCAGTACTTC.